Given below is one T cell receptor beta chain in context. Its matching antigen is unknown. The data were taken from a study of cytomegalovirus exposure and HLA in healthy donors. Turning to the study itself: Genotyping of under 500 donors showed that 80% to 85% belonged to the Caucasian-associated ancestry cluster. Findings of the study overall: According to a later analysis, donors in an Asian-associated ancestry cluster reportedly had fewer N-insertions than the roughly 630-donor mean.

The PCR employed 60 Vbeta primers together with 13 Jbeta primers. Sequenced by immunoSEQ multiplex PCR; TCRdb stores in-frame clones only, minus some. Of 150,000 to 200,000 clones detected, about 80% appear once; the ten largest clones hold around 2%. The CDR3 sequence is 15 residues long. Looked up from germline, CDR1 is MDHEN and CDR2 is SYDVKM. Between the trimmed V and J ends, which lost 2 bases and 8 bases, there was a span of 16 bases. The specimen was PBMCs. The rearrangement uses TRBV28 and TRBJ2-1; D is ambiguous. This TCR was sampled from a young woman in good health and CMV-seropositive. CDR3 sequence reads: CASSLSYGALDEQFF. CDR3 DNA: TGTGCCAGCAGTTTAAGTTACGGAGCGTTGGATGAGCAGTTCTTC.